This T cell receptor (beta chain) was captured by sequencing in a study of T cells after yellow fever vaccination. The study, taken as a whole, reports: Clones that expanded after primary vaccination mostly reappeared after the booster (roughly 95% CD4, 80% to 90% CD8).

Germline V lookup: CDR1 SEHNR, CDR2 FQNEAQ (reference sequence). V lost 5 bases and J 7 bases, leaving 11 bases between the germline ends. The CDR3 totals 13 residues. This clonotype has a count of ten or more. Antigen unknown. TCRdb reprocessed the 5' RACE reads via MiXCR and lists one record per CDR3 protein. The sample shows about 320,000 distinct CDR3 sequences, about 4.5% of them seen only once. This specimen consisted of PBMCs, obtained 15 days after the yellow fever booster vaccination. The chain combines TRBV7-9 with TRBJ1-4; TRBD1 might be the D (6 bases). The sequence came from a man aged 18 to 30 who received the YFV17D yellow fever vaccine. The CDR3 DNA reads TGTGCCAGCAGCGCACAGGGAGGTGAAAAACTGTTTTTT. As protein: CASSAQGGEKLFF. Supplemented by reference TRBV7-9 and TRBJ1-4, the full variable domain reads DTGVSQNPRHKITKRGQNVTFRCDPISEHNRLYWYRQTLGQGPEFLTYFQNEAQLEKSRLLSDRFSAERPKGSFSTLEIQRTEQGDSAMYLCASSAQGGEKLFFGSGTQLSVL.